Listed here are 7 T cell receptor beta chains from one sample, sequenced in a study of regulatory T cells in long-lasting Graves disease. Described time point: newly diagnosed GD, antithyroid drugs for less than 3 months. Construction of the TCR library relied on RNA isolated from PBMCs. The authors built TCR beta libraries using iRepertoire HTBI primers and Arm-PCR of CDR3 regions. One entry per CDR3 protein results from TCRdb running MiXCR on the multiplex PCR reads. The sample consists of 450,000 to 600,000 distinct CDR3 sequences, 15% to 20% of them appearing once. These data also featured in a second study, about T cells in Graves' hyperthyroidism and ophthalmopathy.

This material consisted of peripheral blood mononuclear cells (PBMCs), taken at new diagnosis, from a patient treated with antithyroid drugs. The receptors were sampled from a man in his forties with Graves disease.

Only a few counts were recorded for this clonotype. V gene TRBV20-1 combines with J gene TRBJ1-5; D not certain. The CDR3 is 13 residues long. The germline V gene encodes CDR1 DFQATT and CDR2 SNEGSKA (reference sequence). This chain's CDR3 is CGIGYLSNQPQHF. The CDR3 bases are TGCGGGATAGGGTATCTTAGCAATCAGCCCCAGCATTTT.

The chain carries TRBV24-1 and TRBJ2-7; D gene uncertain. The length of the CDR3 is 13 residues. Germline CDR1 reads KGHDR; CDR2 reads SFDVKD. V shed 3 bases and J shed 2 bases, with 7 bases lying between them. The CDR3 here is CATSDRHTYEQYF. The CDR3, as DNA: TGTGCCACCAGTGATAGGCATACCTACGAGCAGTACTTC.

This clonotype was detected ten times or more. The rearrangement joins TRBV29-1 to TRBJ2-3; D is perhaps TRBD2 (6 bases). V was cut by 4 bases and J by 3 bases, with 11 bases left in between. This CDR3 region has 13 residues. The germline CDR1 and CDR2 sequences are SQVTM and ANQGSEA. The CDR3 spells CSVAWTTTDTQYF. The CDR3 nucleotides read TGCAGCGTTGCATGGACTACAACAGATACGCAGTATTTT.

For this clonotype: A read error may be the cause here, since a much bigger clone is one base away. The CDR3 does not end in the conserved phenylalanine or tryptophan, so this is likely a read error. This chain connects TRBV3-1 to TRBJ2-7, with a possible D match to TRBD2 (7 bases). CDR1 is LGHDT and CDR2 is YNNKEL in the germline V gene (reference sequence). Trimming cost V 2 bases and J 7 bases, with 21 bases left between them. CDR3 length: 16 amino acids. The CDR3 here is CASSQHPNGGLGEQYL. Written as DNA, the CDR3 is TGTGCCAGCAGCCAACACCCCAACGGGGGGCTCGGGGAGCAGTACCTC.

This clonotype has ten or more counts. CDR3 region: CASSFDRGLTGELFF. CDR3 nucleotides: TGTGCCAGCAGCTTTGACAGGGGGCTCACCGGGGAGCTGTTTTTT. J is TRBJ2-2 and V is TRBV11-3, with TRBD1 matching 10 bases. This CDR3 contains 15 residues. The germline V gene encodes CDR1 SGHNT and CDR2 YENEEA. The V gene end was trimmed by 3 bases and the J gene end by 4 bases; junction bases not matched to a gene: 2.

For the CDR3, the DNA is TGTGCCAGCAGCGCCCTACAGGGAAGCGGGAGGGCAGATACGCAGTATTTT. Protein: CASSALQGSGRADTQYF. The rearrangement joins TRBV9 to TRBJ2-3; 10 positions agree with TRBD2. V shed 3 bases and J 4 bases; nucleotides not matched to a gene: 11. This CDR3 has 17 amino acids. Germline CDR1 SGDLS, CDR2 YYNGEE.

This clonotype occurred many times. The chain combines TRBV2 with TRBJ2-7, with 13 nucleotides matching TRBD2. The CDR3 totals 14 residues. V gave up 7 bases and J gave up 2 bases; unmatched junction bases: 2. Germline CDR1 SNHLY, CDR2 FYNNEI. The CDR3 sequence is CASTGTSGTYEQYF. The CDR3 DNA is TGTGCCAGCACCGGGACTAGCGGGACCTACGAGCAGTACTTC.